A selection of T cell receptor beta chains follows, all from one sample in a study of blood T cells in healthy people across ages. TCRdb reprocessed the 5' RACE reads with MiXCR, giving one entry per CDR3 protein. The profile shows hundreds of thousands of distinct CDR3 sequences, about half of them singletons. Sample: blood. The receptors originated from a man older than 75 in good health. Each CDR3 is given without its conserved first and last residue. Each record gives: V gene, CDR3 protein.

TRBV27 ASSEMLAGAETQY
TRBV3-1 TSSQHTSVSYNEQF
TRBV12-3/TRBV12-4 ASSITGPRTYEQY
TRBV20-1 SARDGFASTDTQY
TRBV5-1 ASRAGTSGRIDEQF
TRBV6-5 TSTRGPYNEQF
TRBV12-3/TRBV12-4 ASSFSSGGHGYT
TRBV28 ASSLPGLAGSYEQY
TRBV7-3 ASSLSGLSANEQF
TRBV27 ASSLSLRGEQY
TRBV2 ADRDRGTGRAPDTQY
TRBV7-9 ASSLYVGGTEAF
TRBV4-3 ASSQGPGLVYNEQF
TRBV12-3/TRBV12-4 ASSLTTGSSGANVLT
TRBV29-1 SARTGSTGELF
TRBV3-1 ASRPRGPNEKLF
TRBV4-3 ASSQAGLAGGGEQF
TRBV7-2 ASGLSGGPGDTQY
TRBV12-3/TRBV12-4 ASRRDRAETQY
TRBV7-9 ASSLNAGGPKYEQF